This section outlines one T cell receptor (beta chain) sequence together with its context. What it recognizes is unknown. CDR1 and CDR2 (germline): WSHSY, SAAADI. V was pared by 5 bases and J by 2 bases, with 18 bases between. The CDR3 totals 16 residues. This sample stems from a study of post-analysis software for immune sequencing data. Study-level background: Several disease courses (relapsing-remitting, secondary progressive and progressive-relapsing) of multiple sclerosis were included.

Presence of unique molecular identifiers characterized the TCR beta cDNA libraries. When about 0.95 to 10 million T cells were used, they gave about 490,000 cDNA molecules. TCRdb re-derived calls from the PCR reads in MiXCR, one entry per CDR3 protein. In the table there are 650,000 to 850,000 distinct CDR3 sequences, 46% of which are singletons. Whole-study findings and limits: When patients were compared with controls, about 5 TRBV segments were more frequent, TRBV5-6, TRBV5-1 and TRBV20-1 among them. Batch-matched samples strongly co-clustered by F measure.

The sequence was obtained from a girl aged 10 to 17 with multiple sclerosis. Sequenced material: blood. The chain uses TRBV10-2 and TRBJ1-1; the D is unclear. CDR3 DNA sequence: TGCGCCAGCAGTCCCAGAGAGAGGCCGGACAACACTGAAGCTTTCTTT. Its translation: CASSPRERPDNTEAFF.